The TCR beta chain described here comes from a study of blood T cell repertoires in COVID-19. About the research overall: The study drew acute and convalescent COVID-19 samples from the United States, Italy and Spain. T cells, B-cell-depleted T cells, or PBMCs provided the cDNA or gDNA that served as material.

Repertoires were generated with immunoSEQ multiplex PCR, while TCRdb's copy carries only in-frame clones and drops some. This repertoire shows 380,000 or so clones, about four fifths found once; its top ten account for 0.85% to 1.3%. V was trimmed by 0 bases and J by 2 bases, leaving 15 bases between them. Germline V gene lookup returns CDR1 MNHNS and CDR2 SASEGT. The CDR3 totals 17 residues. V and J are TRBV6-1 and TRBJ2-3, with D perhaps matching TRBD2 (6 bases). The sequence was collected from a human donor with acute or convalescent COVID-19. The donor label of this sample is uncertain. The source material was peripheral blood. The CDR3: CASSEALQRAVTDTQYF. CDR3 nucleotide sequence: TGTGCCAGCAGTGAAGCGTTGCAGCGGGCCGTCACAGATACGCAGTATTTT.